These 15 T cell receptor beta chains were all obtained from the same sample, sequenced in a study of blood T cell repertoires in COVID-19. Assay used: immunoSEQ multiplex PCR; TCRdb lists only in-frame clones, some missing. Of fewer than 85,000 clones listed, about 82% were seen once; the top ten hold about a sixth. Sequenced: peripheral blood. Receptors were obtained from a woman aged 55-75 years with acute or convalescent COVID-19.

This clone appeared once. The chain joins TRBV9 to TRBJ1-3, with D tentatively TRBD1 (5 bases). V shed 2 bases and J shed 7 bases, with 10 bases lying between them. The CDR3 runs 13 residues. Germline CDR1 is SGDLS and CDR2 is YYNGEE. CDR3 sequence reads: CASSVDSRNTIYF. CDR3 sequence (DNA): TGTGCCAGCAGCGTTGACAGTAGGAACACCATATATTTT.

The chain couples TRBV4-1 to TRBJ1-4; no reliable D call. The germline V and J ends were trimmed by 0 bases and 8 bases, with 7 bases remaining between them. The CDR3 is 13 residues long. Germline V gives CDR1 MGHRA, CDR2 YSYEKL. The CDR3 DNA sequence: TGCGCCAGCAGCCAAGAATCTACCGAAAAACTGTTTTTT. This translates into CASSQESTEKLFF.

This chain links TRBV5-6 with TRBJ1-4, with TRBD1 identical over 7 bases. V shed 0 bases and J 8 bases; nucleotides not matched to a gene: 13. The CDR3 sequence is 17 residues long. Germline V gene sequence: CDR1 SGHDT, CDR2 YYEEEE. CDR3 sequence reads: CASSLAAIQGSREKLFF. CDR3 in DNA: TGTGCCAGCAGCTTGGCCGCTATACAGGGGAGTAGAGAAAAACTGTTTTTT.

The genes are TRBV28 and TRBJ1-2; D not certain. The CDR3 is 12 residues long. Germline values: CDR1 MDHEN, CDR2 SYDVKM. Trimming pared 5 bases from V and 8 bases from J, leaving 12 bases between. The CDR3 loop reads CASSPVGNGYTF. CDR3 in DNA: TGTGCCAGCAGTCCTGTGGGCAACGGCTACACCTTC.

This chain connects TRBV29-1 to TRBJ1-1; the match to TRBD1 covers 7 bases. The CDR3 extends over 13 amino acids. V was clipped by 1 base and J by 9 bases; unmatched bases: 8. The germline CDR1 and CDR2 sequences are SQVTM and ANQGSEA. This CDR3 reads CSVEVGQAEKAFF. The CDR3 region has the DNA TGCAGCGTTGAAGTAGGACAGGCCGAAAAAGCTTTCTTT.

This sequence joins TRBV6-5 and TRBJ1-2; 9 nucleotides line up with TRBD1. CDR1 and CDR2 from the germline V gene are MNHEY and SVGAGI. The CDR3 contains 15 residues. V trimming: 8 bases; J trimming: 5 bases; junction bases outside the gene matches: 12. CDR3 amino acids: CASRPIQGANYGYTF. The CDR3 DNA reads TGTGCCAGCCGGCCGATACAGGGGGCAAATTATGGCTACACCTTC.

The chain combines TRBV7-2 with TRBJ1-4, with 9 bases matching TRBD1. This CDR3 spans 14 amino acids. The V gene end was trimmed by 5 bases and the J gene end by 7 bases; junction bases not matched to a gene: 5. Germline CDR1 and CDR2: SGHTA and FQGNSA. CDR3 amino acids: CASSRDRGFEKLFF. The CDR3 nucleotides are TGTGCCAGCAGCCGCGACAGGGGGTTTGAAAAACTGTTTTTT.

V gene TRBV14 combines with J gene TRBJ2-3; no definite D call. Germline V gives CDR1 SGHDN, CDR2 FVKESK. V was clipped by 0 bases and J by 13 bases, with 14 bases between them. This CDR3 comprises 13 residues. CDR3 DNA: TGTGCCAGCAGCCAAGATCACGGAGATGTTAAGTATTTT. Protein sequence: CASSQDHGDVKYF.

V gene TRBV6-2 or TRBV6-3 combines with J gene TRBJ2-3, with 9 bases lining up with TRBD1. Losses at the gene ends were 6 bases for V and 0 bases for J; bases not matched to a gene: 4. The length of the CDR3 is 15 residues. Germline V gene data show CDR1 as MNHEY and CDR2 as SVGEGT. The CDR3 here is CASSVGTGSTDTQYF. In nucleotides, the CDR3 is TGTGCCAGCAGCGTTGGGACAGGGAGCACAGATACGCAGTATTTT.

A note on this clone: The germline gene is not matched at one end of the junction; a read error may be the cause. This chain connects TRBV7-2 to TRBJ2-3; D is unresolved. The CDR3 runs 13 residues. The germline V gene encodes CDR1 SGHTA and CDR2 FQGNSA. The CDR3 coding sequence is TGTGCCAGCAGCTCTCCGAGATCGGCGGAGCCCAGTTTT. Protein product: CASSSPRSAEPSF.

This clone is a singleton in its sample. J is TRBJ2-6 and V is TRBV7-2, with D possibly being TRBD2 (6 bases). Germline loops: CDR1 SGHTA, CDR2 FQGNSA. This CDR3 is built from 15 residues. Trimming took off 4 bases at V and 6 bases at J, with 13 bases between the two ends. Here the CDR3 reads CASSWGGISANVLTF. CDR3 DNA: TGTGCCAGCAGCTGGGGCGGGATATCGGCCAACGTCCTGACTTTC. Using reference TRBV7-2 and TRBJ2-6 for the parts outside the CDR3, the full variable domain is GAGVSQSPSNKVTEKGKDVELRCDPISGHTALYWYRQSLGQGLEFLIYFQGNSAPDKSGLPSDRFSAERTGGSVSTLTIQRTQQEDSAVYLCASSWGGISANVLTFGAGSRLTVL.

In this sample, this clone turned up a few times. V and J are TRBV2 and TRBJ2-3, with TRBD2 matching 10 bases. Germline assignment: CDR1 SNHLY and CDR2 FYNNEI. V gave up 2 bases and J gave up 3 bases; unmatched junction bases: 5. The CDR3 sequence is 16 residues long. The CDR3 DNA sequence: TGTGCCAGCAGTGAACTGGCTAGCGGGGGAACAGATACGCAGTATTTT. Its translation is CASSELASGGTDTQYF.

The chain recombines TRBV19 with TRBJ1-4; D remains ambiguous. Looked up from germline, CDR1 is LNHDA and CDR2 is SQIVND (reference sequence). With 2 bases removed from V and 11 bases from J, the gap between germline ends came to 9 bases. The CDR3 consists of 12 residues. The CDR3 spells CASSILGRKLFF. The CDR3 DNA reads as TGTGCCAGTAGTATATTGGGCCGCAAACTGTTTTTT.

The chain is built from TRBV7-9 and TRBJ2-1, with a possible D match to TRBD1 (6 bases). The CDR3 loop spans 12 amino acids. V lost 4 bases and J 7 bases, leaving 8 bases between the germline ends. Germline V gene data show CDR1 as SEHNR and CDR2 as FQNEAQ (reference sequence). CDR3 amino acids: CASSSRGNEQFF. Here the CDR3 DNA reads TGTGCCAGCAGCTCCAGGGGTAATGAGCAGTTCTTC.

The chain recombines TRBV5-4 with TRBJ1-4, with 10 bases that match TRBD1. CDR1 SGHNT and CDR2 YYREEE come from the germline V gene (reference sequence). Trimming took 6 bases from V and 9 from J; bases not matched to a gene: 11. The CDR3 is 15 residues long. The DNA for the CDR3 is TGTGCCAGCACCACCAAAGGGACAGGGGTTAAAAAACTGTTTTTT. The encoded protein is CASTTKGTGVKKLFF.